These 14 T cell receptor beta chains share one sample of origin, sequenced in a study of blood T cells in healthy people across ages. PCR was performed a second time for about 7 to 12 cycles using a sample-barcoded 5' primer and a J-beta primer mix. TCRdb passed the 5' RACE reads through MiXCR, listing each CDR3 protein once. Among approximately 1.5 million distinct CDR3 sequences, roughly 43% were seen once, and the ten largest hold approximately 4.1%. Sequencing was performed on blood. Receptors originate from a woman between 18 and 30 years old in good health.

This clonotype was seen a handful of times. The rearrangement links TRBV29-1 to TRBJ2-7, with 11 bases fitting TRBD2. CDR1 and CDR2 from the germline V gene are SQVTM and ANQGSEA. The ends lost 5 bases at V and 0 bases at J; junction bases unmatched: 3. This CDR3 is 14 amino acids long. The CDR3 loop reads CSVSTSGVSYEQYF. For the CDR3, the DNA is TGCAGCGTTTCGACTAGCGGGGTCTCCTACGAGCAGTACTTC.

This clonotype was seen more than once but under ten times. The rearrangement links TRBV5-1 to TRBJ2-3; 7 bases align to TRBD1. The CDR3 runs 15 residues. Germline V CDR1 and CDR2: SGHRS, YFSETQ. V shed 1 base, J shed 4 bases, and the junction held 6 bases outside the gene matches. CDR3 sequence: CASSLPTGAPDTQYF. CDR3 in DNA: TGCGCCAGCAGCTTGCCCACAGGGGCCCCAGATACGCAGTATTTT.

This clonotype was observed a handful of times. The chain combines TRBV9 with TRBJ2-1; TRBD2 agrees at 8 bases. The V gene end was trimmed by 0 bases and the J gene end by 8 bases; junction bases not matched to a gene: 7. The CDR3 totals 15 residues. Germline CDR1 SGDLS, CDR2 YYNGEE. The CDR3 region has the DNA TGTGCCAGCAGCGTAGAGGCGGGGGGCGGGTATGAGCAGTTCTTC. It yields the protein CASSVEAGGGYEQFF.

V gene TRBV4-1 combines with J gene TRBJ2-7, with 13 nucleotides matching TRBD2. The CDR3 totals 16 residues. J gave up 7 bases and V 2 bases, and 8 bases lay outside the gene matches. Germline V gives CDR1 MGHRA, CDR2 YSYEKL. For the CDR3, the DNA is TGCGCCAGCAGCCAACAACTAGCGGGGGGGGACAATGAGCAGTACTTC. Translating it yields CASSQQLAGGDNEQYF.

This clonotype was observed a handful of times. This rearrangement joins TRBV12-5 to TRBJ2-1; TRBD2 aligns across 10 bases. The CDR3 runs to 13 residues. Germline loops: CDR1 LGHNT, CDR2 FRNRAP. DNA of the CDR3: TGTGCCATTCCGGGACTAGCGAGTGATGAGCAGTTCTTC. This encodes CAIPGLASDEQFF.

The V and J genes are TRBV5-6 and TRBJ1-5; tentative D call: TRBD1 (6 bases). V was trimmed by 1 base and J by 3 bases, leaving 14 bases between them. Germline-derived CDR1 and CDR2 are SGHDT and YYEEEE. This CDR3 has 16 residues. As DNA, the CDR3 is TGTGCCAGCAGCTTGTCTCCAGGGGCCCCCAATCAGCCCCAGCATTTT. Protein: CASSLSPGAPNQPQHF.

The chain links TRBV27 to TRBJ1-4, with TRBD1 identical over 8 bases. V lost 5 bases, J lost 7 bases, and 9 bases stayed unmatched. The germline V gene has CDR1 MNHEY and CDR2 SMNVEV (reference sequence). The CDR3 runs 15 residues. Here the CDR3 reads CASSATGVISEKLFF. The DNA of the CDR3 is TGTGCCAGCAGTGCGACAGGGGTCATCTCTGAAAAACTGTTTTTT.

This chain joins TRBV5-5 and TRBJ2-7, with 8 bases lining up with TRBD1. CDR3 length: 17 amino acids. V lost 1 base and J lost 0; bases outside the gene matches: 9. Germline V gene data show CDR1 as SGHKS and CDR2 as YYEKEE (reference sequence). The CDR3 sequence: CASSLWQGAPSSYEQYF. The CDR3 DNA reads TGTGCCAGCAGCTTGTGGCAGGGGGCTCCCAGCTCCTACGAGCAGTACTTC.

This clonotype has just a few counts. The J gene is TRBJ2-6, the V gene TRBV12-3 or TRBV12-4; 9 positions agree with TRBD1. This CDR3 comprises 21 residues. Trimming took 4 bases from V and 2 from J; bases not matched to a gene: 18. CDR3 protein: CASSSRNDWGQGGPGANVLTF. The CDR3, as DNA: TGTGCCAGCAGTTCACGCAACGACTGGGGACAGGGAGGTCCTGGGGCCAACGTCCTGACTTTC.

Details on this clonotype: Sequence at one end of the junction differs from germline and may be a read error. This rearrangement joins TRBV24-1 to TRBJ2-3, with D possibly TRBD1 on 6 matching bases. Looked up from germline, CDR1 is KGHDR and CDR2 is SFDVKD. The CDR3 is made up of 17 amino acids. CDR3 protein: CVTSDLRTGTVTDTQYF. DNA for the CDR3: TGTGTCACCAGTGATTTGCGAACAGGGACGGTCACAGATACGCAGTATTTT.

This chain connects TRBV9 to TRBJ2-5; 7 nucleotides match TRBD1. Germline V CDR1 and CDR2: SGDLS, YYNGEE. The CDR3 spans 15 residues. Trimming cost V 3 bases and J 11 bases; bases outside gene matches: 16. CDR3 nucleotides: TGTGCCAGCAGCGAAGGGGGCAACTCCTACAATGAGCAGTACTTC. This codes for CASSEGGNSYNEQYF.

Only a few counts were recorded for this clonotype. The gene calls are TRBV12-3 or TRBV12-4 and TRBJ2-7, with D maybe TRBD2 (7 bases). V gave up 8 bases and J gave up 2 bases, with 13 bases separating them. This CDR3 has 13 amino acids. CDR3 bases: TGTGCCAGCGGGAAGGGGGGGCCCTACGAGCAGTACTTC. The encoded protein is CASGKGGPYEQYF.

This clonotype turned up a few times. The rearrangement uses TRBV15 and TRBJ2-5, with no clear D. This CDR3 comprises 12 residues. The germline V gene encodes CDR1 LNHNV and CDR2 YYDKDF (reference sequence). The V gene lost 3 bases and the J gene lost 4 bases, with 6 bases spanning the gap. The CDR3 bases are TGTGCCACCAGCAGGGTTACAGAGACCCAGTACTTC. Translated: CATSRVTETQYF.

This clonotype was detected only a few times. The chain carries TRBV7-2 and TRBJ1-1; D might be TRBD1 (5 bases). V was cut by 1 base and J by 3 bases, with 12 bases left in between. Looked up from germline, CDR1 is SGHTA and CDR2 is FQGNSA. The CDR3 is 15 residues long. The CDR3 protein is CASSLEAGIYTEAFF. For the CDR3, the DNA is TGTGCCAGCAGCTTAGAAGCAGGGATTTACACTGAAGCTTTCTTT.